The 21 T cell receptor beta chains given below trace back to one sample, sequenced in a study of T cells after yellow fever vaccination. TCRdb passed the 5' RACE reads through MiXCR, listing each CDR3 protein once. In the table there are fewer than 350,000 distinct CDR3 sequences, around 3.9% of which are singletons. The sequenced sample was PBMCs, obtained on the day of the yellow fever booster vaccination. Receptor source: a man aged 18 to 30 who received the YFV17D yellow fever vaccine.

There are many counts of this clonotype. This chain uses TRBV18 with TRBJ2-5; TRBD1 agrees at 9 bases. Germline CDR1 is KGHSH and CDR2 is LQKENI. J was trimmed by 4 bases and V by 5 bases; bases with no gene match: 8. This CDR3 is 15 amino acids long. The CDR3, as DNA: TGTGCCAGCTCAGTACAACAGGGGGCCGGAGAGACCCAGTACTTC. This sequence encodes CASSVQQGAGETQYF.

This clonotype was detected a few times. This chain uses TRBV18 with TRBJ2-7; 8 bases map to TRBD1. Per germline, CDR1 KGHSH and CDR2 LQKENI. Unmatched junction bases numbered 7, after V lost 5 bases and J lost 1 base. The CDR3 runs 15 residues. This CDR3 reads CASSAATGVSYEQYF. As DNA, the CDR3 is TGTGCCAGCTCAGCAGCGACAGGGGTTTCCTACGAGCAGTACTTC. The whole variable domain, filled in from reference TRBV18 and TRBJ2-7, reads NAGVMQNPRHLVRRRGQEARLRCSPMKGHSHVYWYRQLPEEGLKFMVYLQKENIIDESGMPKERFSAEFPKEGPSILRIQQVVRGDSAAYFCASSAATGVSYEQYFGPGTRLTVT.

This chain uses TRBV30 with TRBJ2-5; 10 nucleotides align to TRBD2. Trimming removed 2 bases from V and 5 bases from J; junction bases left unmatched: 8. The CDR3 sequence is 15 residues long. Germline CDR1 is GTSNPN and CDR2 is SVGIG (reference sequence). The CDR3 DNA reads TGTGCCTGGAGTACGAGCGGGGGGGCCTGGGAGACCCAGTACTTC. It codes for CAWSTSGGAWETQYF.

The chain links TRBV4-3 to TRBJ1-2; no clear D. This CDR3 is 12 amino acids long. Trimming removed 0 bases from V and 11 bases from J, with 10 bases in between. The germline V gene encodes CDR1 LGHNA and CDR2 YSLEER. Here the CDR3 DNA reads TGCGCCAGCAGCCAAGATTGGAGGACTTACACCTTC. Its translation: CASSQDWRTYTF.

The V call is TRBV4-1, the J call TRBJ2-7, with 9 nucleotides matching TRBD2. CDR3 size: 17 residues. Germline V lookup: CDR1 MGHRA, CDR2 YSYEKL. With V trimmed by 1 base and J by 4 bases, 11 bases remained unmatched. CDR3 sequence reads: CASSQAISGGLGYEQYV. CDR3 coding DNA: TGCGCCAGCAGCCAAGCAATAAGCGGGGGGCTCGGGTACGAGCAGTACGTC.

The V call is TRBV12-3 or TRBV12-4, the J call TRBJ2-1; possibly TRBD1 or TRBD2 for D (5 bases each). The CDR3 has 17 residues. The ends were cut back, 4 bases at V and 6 bases at J, with 22 bases in the middle. The CDR3 DNA is TGTGCCAGCAGTTCCGGGACCGCCACCCTATCTACCAATGAGCAGTTCTTC. It translates to CASSSGTATLSTNEQFF.

This clonotype has a handful of counts. This sequence joins TRBV7-9 and TRBJ1-4, with D possibly matching TRBD1 (6 bases). The length of the CDR3 is 15 residues. Germline V CDR1 and CDR2: SEHNR, FQNEAQ (reference sequence). Trimming removed 5 bases from V and 0 bases from J, with 10 bases in between. The chain's CDR3 is CASSPGVTTNEKLFF. The CDR3 nucleotides read TGTGCCAGCAGCCCAGGGGTAACAACTAATGAAAAACTGTTTTTT.

This clonotype has a handful of counts. The chain employs TRBV4-1 and TRBJ1-2; D is possibly TRBD1 (5 bases). The CDR3 consists of 15 residues. Germline V gives CDR1 MGHRA, CDR2 YSYEKL. V shed 4 bases and J shed 0 bases, with 12 bases lying between them. This CDR3 is CASSPRDGSNYGYTF. The DNA of the CDR3 is TGCGCCAGCAGCCCCAGGGACGGATCTAACTATGGCTACACCTTC.

This clonotype was counted at least ten times. Written as DNA, the CDR3 is TGCAGCGTGAGGGGCAGCATGAACACTGAAGCTTTCTTT. Protein product: CSVRGSMNTEAFF. The chain links TRBV29-1 to TRBJ1-1; D might be TRBD1 (5 bases). This CDR3 has 13 amino acids. Per germline, CDR1 SQVTM and CDR2 ANQGSEA. The V gene lost 6 bases and the J gene lost 0 bases, with 11 bases spanning the gap.

This clonotype has a count of ten or more. V gene TRBV5-6 combines with J gene TRBJ1-6; 8 bases line up with TRBD1. Losses at the gene ends were 4 bases for V and 7 bases for J; bases not matched to a gene: 7. Germline CDR1 is SGHDT and CDR2 is YYEEEE. The CDR3 is 15 amino acids. CDR3 bases: TGTGCCAGCAGCCCTGGACAGGGTAAAAATTCACCCCTCCACTTT. Its translation is CASSPGQGKNSPLHF.

This clonotype occurred many times. The genes are TRBV6-6 and TRBJ2-1, with 9 positions matching TRBD2. The germline V gene encodes CDR1 MNHNY and CDR2 SVGAGI (reference sequence). With 6 bases clipped from V and 3 bases from J, the junction kept 6 bases outside the gene matches. CDR3 length: 15 amino acids. CDR3 DNA sequence: TGTGCCAGCAGCCCTCTAGCGGGGCACTACAATGAGCAGTTCTTC. Translated: CASSPLAGHYNEQFF.

This clonotype was counted only a few times. This chain links TRBV7-2 with TRBJ2-3, with TRBD1 identical over 8 bases. With 3 bases clipped from V and 2 bases from J, the junction kept 1 base outside the gene matches. Per the germline V gene, CDR1 is SGHTA and CDR2 is FQGNSA. CDR3 length equals 14 residues. The CDR3 sequence: CASSFQGATDTQYF. Here the CDR3 DNA reads TGTGCCAGCAGCTTCCAGGGGGCCACAGATACGCAGTATTTT.

V is TRBV6-5 and J is TRBJ1-6; possibly TRBD1 for D (5 bases). This CDR3 comprises 14 residues. CDR1 is MNHEY and CDR2 is SVGAGI in the germline V gene. V was clipped by 2 bases and J by 7 bases, with 9 bases between them. The DNA of the CDR3 is TGTGCCAGCAGTTACAGGGGCCCCAATTCACCCCTCCACTTT. Translated, it gives CASSYRGPNSPLHF.

This clonotype was seen at least ten times. The chain uses TRBV13 and TRBJ2-1, with 11 bases lining up with TRBD2. This CDR3 contains 17 residues. Germline CDR1 reads PRHDT; CDR2 reads FYEKMQ (reference sequence). V was pared by 1 base and J by 6 bases, with 8 bases of the junction left unmatched. The CDR3 nucleotides are TGTGCCAGCAGCTTAGAACTACTAGCGGGGGAAGGCAATGAGCAGTTCTTC. As protein: CASSLELLAGEGNEQFF.

The genes are TRBV2 and TRBJ1-1; D not certain. CDR1 SNHLY and CDR2 FYNNEI come from the germline V gene. This CDR3 has 11 residues. Trimming shortened V by 8 bases and J by 5 bases, and 9 bases separated the two germline ends. The CDR3 DNA reads as TGTGCCAGCCTCTATGGGACTGAAGCTTTCTTT. Translation gives CASLYGTEAFF.

Of note for this clonotype: A much larger clone differs by one base, so this may be a read error. The J gene is TRBJ2-6, the V gene TRBV7-3; perhaps D is TRBD1 or TRBD2 (5 bases each). The CDR3 consists of 15 residues. Germline V CDR1 and CDR2: SGHTA, FQGTGA. Deletions cut 5 bases from V and 7 bases from J, with 15 bases between. CDR3 in DNA: TGTGCCAGCAGCCACGGGACGCGCCGAGCCAACGTCCTGACTTTC. It is translated as CASSHGTRRANVLTF.

Many counts were recorded for this clonotype. J is TRBJ2-3 and V is TRBV20-1, with D unclear. Germline-derived CDR1 and CDR2 are DFQATT and SNEGSKA (reference sequence). This CDR3 spans 11 amino acids. V was cut by 1 base and J by 5 bases, with 4 bases left in between. The chain's CDR3 is CSARVIDTQYF. The DNA of the CDR3 is TGCAGTGCTAGAGTAATAGATACGCAGTATTTT.

This clonotype was seen repeatedly, ten times or more. The V gene is TRBV4-1, the J gene TRBJ2-1; perhaps TRBD2 as D (5 bases). CDR1 MGHRA and CDR2 YSYEKL come from the germline V gene. There are 15 residues in the CDR3. V lost 4 bases to trimming and J lost 0 bases, with 10 bases between them. CDR3 sequence reads: CASSPVGSSYNEQFF. The DNA of the CDR3 is TGCGCCAGCAGCCCAGTGGGGAGCTCCTACAATGAGCAGTTCTTC.

This clonotype was recorded at least ten times. The chain carries TRBV27 and TRBJ2-2; 10 bases are shared with TRBD2. The CDR3 is made up of 18 amino acids. Trimming at V came to 3 bases and at J to 0 bases, leaving 7 bases not matched to a gene. The germline gives CDR1 MNHEY, CDR2 SMNVEV (reference sequence). The CDR3 DNA reads TGTGCCAGCAGTTTTTATAGCGGGGGGACCCCGAACACCGGGGAGCTGTTTTTT. This gives the protein CASSFYSGGTPNTGELFF.

V gene TRBV5-1 combines with J gene TRBJ2-7, with 8 bases aligning to TRBD1. Germline V gene lookup returns CDR1 SGHRS and CDR2 YFSETQ. This CDR3 has 15 residues. Trimming removed 5 bases from V and 2 bases from J; junction bases left unmatched: 9. The CDR3 region is CASSRHSQGAYEQYF. The CDR3 DNA is TGCGCCAGCAGTCGTCACTCACAGGGGGCCTACGAGCAGTACTTC.

This clonotype has a count of ten or more. This chain connects TRBV5-4 to TRBJ2-1, with TRBD2 identical over 10 bases. This CDR3 has 15 residues. Germline trimming cut 1 base from V and 5 bases from J; bases unmatched to any gene: 3. Germline V gene data show CDR1 as SGHNT and CDR2 as YYREEE (reference sequence). The CDR3 loop reads CASSLTSGVNNEQFF. The CDR3 DNA reads TGTGCCAGCAGCTTGACTAGCGGGGTGAACAATGAGCAGTTCTTC.